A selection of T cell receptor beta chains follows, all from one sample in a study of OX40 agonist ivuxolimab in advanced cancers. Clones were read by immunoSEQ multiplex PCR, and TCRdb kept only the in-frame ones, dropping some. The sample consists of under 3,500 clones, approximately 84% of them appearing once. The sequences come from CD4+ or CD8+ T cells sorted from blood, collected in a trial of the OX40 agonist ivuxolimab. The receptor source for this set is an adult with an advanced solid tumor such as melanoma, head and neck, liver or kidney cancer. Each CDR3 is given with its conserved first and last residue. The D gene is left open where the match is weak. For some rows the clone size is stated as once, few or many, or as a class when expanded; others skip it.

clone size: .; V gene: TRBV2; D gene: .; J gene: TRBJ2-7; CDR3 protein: CASSVYGSSYEQYF; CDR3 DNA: TGTGCCAGCAGTGTCTACGGTAGCTCCTACGAGCAGTACTTC
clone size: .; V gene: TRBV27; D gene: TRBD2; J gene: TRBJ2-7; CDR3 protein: CASGLTSGETYSYEQYF; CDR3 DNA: TGTGCCAGCGGACTGACTAGCGGGGAAACATACTCCTACGAGCAGTACTTC
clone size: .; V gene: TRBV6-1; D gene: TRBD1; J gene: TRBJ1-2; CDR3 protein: CASSETWGTGVYGYTF; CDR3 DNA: TGTGCCAGCAGTGAAACGTGGGGGACAGGGGTATATGGCTACACCTTC
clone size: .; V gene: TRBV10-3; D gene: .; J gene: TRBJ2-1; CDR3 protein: CAISRQVTYNEQFF; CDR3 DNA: TGTGCCATCAGTCGACAGGTTACATACAATGAGCAGTTCTTC
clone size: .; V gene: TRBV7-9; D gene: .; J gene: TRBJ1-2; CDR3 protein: CASSLALGRGYTF; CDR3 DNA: TGTGCCAGCAGCTTAGCGCTAGGGCGGGGATACACCTTC
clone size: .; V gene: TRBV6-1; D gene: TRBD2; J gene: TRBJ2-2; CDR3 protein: CAGGTSEDTGELFF; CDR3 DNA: TGTGCCGGGGGGACTAGCGAAGACACCGGGGAGCTGTTTTTT
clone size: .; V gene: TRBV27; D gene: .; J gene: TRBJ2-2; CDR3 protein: CASSFPTGQPRNPNTGELFF; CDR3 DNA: TGTGCCAGCAGTTTTCCGACTGGACAGCCTAGAAATCCGAACACCGGGGAGCTGTTTTTT
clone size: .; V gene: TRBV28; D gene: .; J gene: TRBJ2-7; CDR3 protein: CASSFVAGLRYEQYF; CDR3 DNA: TGTGCCAGCAGTTTCGTTGCGGGGCTTCGGTACGAGCAGTACTTC
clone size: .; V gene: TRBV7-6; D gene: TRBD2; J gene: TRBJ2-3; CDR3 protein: CASSPRLAGELDTQYF; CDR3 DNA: TGTGCCAGCAGCCCCCGACTAGCGGGAGAATTGGATACGCAGTATTTT
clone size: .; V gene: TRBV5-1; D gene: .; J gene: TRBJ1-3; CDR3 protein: CASSRQFSGNTIYF; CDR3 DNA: TGCGCCAGCAGCCGACAGTTCTCTGGAAACACCATATATTTT
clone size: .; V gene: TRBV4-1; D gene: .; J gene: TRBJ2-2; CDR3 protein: CASSQEGDGGELFF; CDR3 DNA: TGCGCCAGCAGCCAAGAAGGTGATGGCGGGGAGCTGTTTTTT
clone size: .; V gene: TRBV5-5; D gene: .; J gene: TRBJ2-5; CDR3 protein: CASNLLYEQYF; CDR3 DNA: TGTGCCAGCAACTTATTATATGAGCAGTACTTC
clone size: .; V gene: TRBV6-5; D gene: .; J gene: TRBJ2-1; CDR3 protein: CASTLKGVESNEQFF; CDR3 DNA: TGTGCCAGCACCTTAAAGGGGGTAGAATCCAATGAGCAGTTCTTC
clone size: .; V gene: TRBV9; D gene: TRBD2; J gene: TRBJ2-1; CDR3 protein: CASSPHLREGNEQFF; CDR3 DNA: TGTGCCAGCAGCCCTCACCTCAGGGAGGGCAATGAGCAGTTCTTC
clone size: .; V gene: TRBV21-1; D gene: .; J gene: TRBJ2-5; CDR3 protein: CASSKDTGVDETQYF; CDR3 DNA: TGTGCCAGCAGCAAAGATACAGGGGTCGATGAGACCCAGTACTTC
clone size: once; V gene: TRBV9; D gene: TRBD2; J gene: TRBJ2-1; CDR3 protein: CASSVSGSWDEQFF; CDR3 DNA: TGTGCCAGCAGCGTTAGCGGGAGTTGGGATGAGCAGTTCTTC